These T cell receptor beta chains were read from a single sample in a study of post-analysis software for immune sequencing data. TCRdb re-called the PCR reads through MiXCR, storing one row per CDR3 protein. The profile shows fewer than 600,000 distinct CDR3 sequences, roughly 45% of them singletons. The sequenced sample was blood. These receptors came from a girl aged 5-17 years with multiple sclerosis. Each CDR3 is given with its conserved first and last residue. D genes are given only for firm matches. Expanded clones are given a class, and other clones once, few, many or no size at all.

size: -; J: TRBJ2-1; D: TRBD2; V: TRBV27; CDR3: CASSLSGVAYNEQFF; DNA: TGTGCCAGCAGTTTAAGCGGGGTCGCCTACAATGAGCAGTTCTTC
size: few; J: TRBJ2-7; D: -; V: TRBV28; CDR3: CASRARFREQYF; DNA: TGTGCCAGCAGGGCAAGATTCCGAGAGCAGTACTTC
size: -; J: TRBJ2-1; D: -; V: TRBV12-3/TRBV12-4; CDR3: CASTTDGYNEQFF; DNA: TGTGCCAGCACCACGGACGGTTACAATGAGCAGTTCTTC
size: many; J: TRBJ2-7; D: -; V: TRBV29-1; CDR3: CSVEGRGGYEQYF; DNA: TGCAGCGTTGAAGGCAGGGGGGGATACGAGCAGTACTTC
size: few; J: TRBJ1-2; D: TRBD1; V: TRBV10-3; CDR3: CAISEPGQGNYGYTF; DNA: TGTGCCATCAGTGAACCGGGACAGGGGAACTATGGCTACACCTTC
size: -; J: TRBJ1-2; D: TRBD1; V: TRBV7-9; CDR3: CASSLIDRAYYGYTF; DNA: TGTGCCAGCAGCTTAATCGACAGGGCCTACTATGGCTACACCTTC
size: -; J: TRBJ2-2; D: TRBD2; V: TRBV20-1; CDR3: CSARRWTSGRVPGGTGELFF; DNA: TGCAGTGCTAGGAGGTGGACTAGCGGGAGGGTCCCGGGGGGCACCGGGGAGCTGTTTTTT
size: -; J: TRBJ2-2; D: -; V: TRBV9; CDR3: CASRSRGANTGELFF; DNA: TGTGCCAGCAGGTCAAGGGGGGCGAACACCGGGGAGCTGTTTTTT
size: -; J: TRBJ2-1; D: -; V: TRBV20-1; CDR3: CSARRDHSRYNEQFF; DNA: TGCAGTGCTAGGAGGGACCATTCCCGCTACAATGAGCAGTTCTTC
size: few; J: TRBJ2-7; D: -; V: TRBV3-1; CDR3: CASSQGKAEELDEQYF; DNA: TGTGCCAGCAGCCAAGGGAAGGCGGAAGAACTCGACGAGCAGTACTTC
size: many; J: TRBJ2-1; D: -; V: TRBV20-1; CDR3: CSARGETDSDNEQFF; DNA: TGCAGTGCTAGAGGAGAGACAGACTCAGACAATGAGCAGTTCTTC
size: few; J: TRBJ2-5; D: -; V: TRBV20-1; CDR3: CSAIQGYQETQYF; DNA: TGCAGTGCGATTCAGGGATACCAAGAGACCCAGTACTTC
size: -; J: TRBJ1-2; D: TRBD1; V: TRBV20-1; CDR3: CSARRQGPLPSDYGYTF; DNA: TGCAGTGCTAGGCGACAGGGACCCCTTCCTTCCGACTATGGCTACACCTTC
size: once; J: TRBJ1-2; D: -; V: TRBV5-1; CDR3: CASSFSEDSGGYTF; DNA: TGCGCCAGCAGCTTCTCGGAGGATTCAGGAGGCTACACCTTC
size: -; J: TRBJ2-5; D: TRBD2; V: TRBV20-1; CDR3: CSASGLAQQETQYF; DNA: TGCAGTGCTTCGGGACTAGCCCAACAAGAGACCCAGTACTTC
size: -; J: TRBJ2-1; D: TRBD2; V: TRBV29-1; CDR3: CSALTSGYNEQFF; DNA: TGCAGCGCATTGACTAGCGGTTACAATGAGCAGTTCTTC
size: -; J: TRBJ1-1; D: TRBD1; V: TRBV3-1; CDR3: CASSRSGGTEAFF; DNA: TGTGCCAGCAGCAGATCAGGGGGCACTGAAGCTTTCTTT
size: few; J: TRBJ2-7; D: TRBD2; V: TRBV18; CDR3: CASSPPLAEAYEQYF; DNA: TGTGCCAGCTCACCACCACTAGCGGAGGCCTACGAGCAGTACTTC
size: few; J: TRBJ2-3; D: -; V: TRBV9; CDR3: CASSSSSENTQYF; DNA: TGTGCCAGCAGCTCCAGTTCAGAAAATACGCAGTATTTT
size: few; J: TRBJ1-2; D: TRBD1; V: TRBV4-1; CDR3: CASSHLPRQTGGEGGYTF; DNA: TGCGCCAGCAGCCATCTACCACGCCAGACAGGGGGCGAGGGTGGCTACACCTTC
size: -; J: TRBJ1-1; D: TRBD1; V: TRBV19; CDR3: CASSAMTGETEAFF; DNA: TGTGCCAGTAGTGCGATGACAGGGGAGACTGAAGCTTTCTTT
size: many; J: TRBJ2-1; D: TRBD2; V: TRBV5-1; CDR3: CASVGAGAYNEQFF; DNA: TGCGCCAGCGTCGGAGCGGGGGCTTACAATGAGCAGTTCTTC
size: -; J: TRBJ2-1; D: TRBD1; V: TRBV29-1; CDR3: CSARDRGRNEQFF; DNA: TGCAGCGCCCGGGACAGGGGCAGGAATGAGCAGTTCTTC
size: -; J: TRBJ1-1; D: -; V: TRBV3-1; CDR3: CASSQLRETEAFF; DNA: TGTGCCAGCAGCCAATTGCGGGAGACTGAAGCTTTCTTT
size: few; J: TRBJ1-2; D: -; V: TRBV5-5; CDR3: CASSLVTDPNYGYTF; DNA: TGTGCCAGCAGCTTGGTAACTGACCCTAACTATGGCTACACCTTC
size: -; J: TRBJ2-3; D: TRBD2; V: TRBV27; CDR3: CASTKREGYTDTQYF; DNA: TGTGCCAGCACCAAGCGGGAGGGTTACACAGATACGCAGTATTTT
size: -; J: TRBJ2-5; D: TRBD2; V: TRBV7-2; CDR3: CASSYATSGGGTQYF; DNA: TGTGCCAGCAGTTACGCGACTAGCGGTGGCGGGACCCAGTACTTC
size: -; J: TRBJ2-7; D: -; V: TRBV20-1; CDR3: CSARDYPSTLEQYF; DNA: TGCAGTGCTAGAGATTATCCGAGTACTCTCGAGCAGTACTTC
size: -; J: TRBJ2-7; D: TRBD1; V: TRBV27; CDR3: CASSLRARITGQGYEQYF; DNA: TGTGCCAGCAGTTTACGGGCGCGGATCACGGGACAGGGGTACGAGCAGTACTTC
size: -; J: TRBJ2-1; D: -; V: TRBV6-6; CDR3: CASSPLGDEQFF; DNA: TGTGCCAGCAGCCCCCTAGGCGATGAGCAGTTCTTC
size: -; J: TRBJ2-3; D: -; V: TRBV29-1; CDR3: CSVRPARVATDTQYF; DNA: TGCAGCGTTAGGCCGGCCAGGGTGGCCACAGATACGCAGTATTTT
size: few; J: TRBJ2-7; D: -; V: TRBV5-1; CDR3: CASSSQGIYEQYF; DNA: TGCGCCAGCAGCTCACAGGGAATCTACGAGCAGTACTTC
size: -; J: TRBJ2-1; D: TRBD2; V: TRBV2; CDR3: CASRRTSGSVEQFF; DNA: TGTGCCAGCAGGAGGACTAGCGGGAGTGTAGAACAGTTCTTC
size: -; J: TRBJ1-6; D: TRBD1; V: TRBV7-8; CDR3: CASSRDRANNSPLHF; DNA: TGTGCCAGCAGCCGGGACAGGGCGAATAACTCACCCCTCCACTTT
size: -; J: TRBJ1-2; D: -; V: TRBV6-2/TRBV6-3; CDR3: CASRRTEFNGYTF; DNA: TGTGCCAGCAGACGGACGGAATTTAATGGCTACACCTTC
size: few; J: TRBJ2-3; D: -; V: TRBV15; CDR3: CATSRVPSDTQYF; DNA: TGTGCCACCAGCAGAGTCCCCTCAGATACGCAGTATTTT
size: -; J: TRBJ2-1; D: -; V: TRBV6-2/TRBV6-3; CDR3: CASSHRTTISYNEQFF; DNA: TGTGCCAGCAGCCACCGGACTACCATCTCCTACAATGAGCAGTTCTTC
size: -; J: TRBJ2-7; D: TRBD1; V: TRBV5-1; CDR3: CAGSFGQGTYEQYF; DNA: TGCGCCGGCAGCTTTGGACAGGGGACCTACGAGCAGTACTTC
size: few; J: TRBJ2-1; D: TRBD2; V: TRBV5-1; CDR3: CASSLLGLADNNEQFF; DNA: TGCGCCAGCAGCTTGTTGGGACTAGCGGATAATAATGAGCAGTTCTTC
size: -; J: TRBJ1-6; D: -; V: TRBV7-7; CDR3: CASSLGDNSPLHF; DNA: TGTGCTAGCAGCTTAGGGGATAATTCACCCCTCCACTTT
size: few; J: TRBJ2-7; D: TRBD1; V: TRBV20-1; CDR3: CSASGQGIYEQYF; DNA: TGCAGTGCTAGTGGACAGGGGATCTACGAGCAGTACTTC
size: -; J: TRBJ1-2; D: -; V: TRBV20-1; CDR3: CSAREGTTPAYGYTF; DNA: TGCAGTGCTAGAGAGGGGACAACGCCCGCTTATGGCTACACCTTC
size: -; J: TRBJ2-3; D: -; V: TRBV6-1; CDR3: CASSQRTDTQYF; DNA: TGTGCCAGCAGTCAGAGAACAGATACGCAGTATTTT
size: -; J: TRBJ2-3; D: TRBD1; V: TRBV12-3/TRBV12-4; CDR3: CASSENRGFSPTDTQYF; DNA: TGTGCCAGCAGCGAAAACAGGGGGTTCTCCCCCACAGATACGCAGTATTTT
size: -; J: TRBJ1-1; D: TRBD1; V: TRBV5-5; CDR3: CASSRQGITEAFF; DNA: TGTGCCAGCAGTAGACAGGGGATCACTGAAGCTTTCTTT
size: -; J: TRBJ2-1; D: -; V: TRBV28; CDR3: CASSPPAGLSSEQFF; DNA: TGTGCCAGCAGTCCTCCTGCGGGACTTTCCTCGGAGCAGTTCTTC
size: few; J: TRBJ1-2; D: -; V: TRBV27; CDR3: CASSLGSGRANYGYTF; DNA: TGTGCCAGCAGTTTAGGGTCAGGTCGGGCTAACTATGGCTACACCTTC
size: -; J: TRBJ2-7; D: -; V: TRBV5-1; CDR3: CASSLQQGDEQYF; DNA: TGCGCCAGCAGCTTGCAACAGGGAGACGAGCAGTACTTC
size: many; J: TRBJ2-5; D: -; V: TRBV10-3; CDR3: CAITAGIQETQYF; DNA: TGTGCCATCACGGCGGGTATCCAAGAGACCCAGTACTTC
size: few; J: TRBJ2-7; D: TRBD1; V: TRBV10-3; CDR3: CAISETKRGTGEVYEQYF; DNA: TGTGCCATCAGTGAGACGAAACGGGGGACAGGGGAAGTCTACGAGCAGTACTTC
size: -; J: TRBJ2-7; D: -; V: TRBV4-1; CDR3: CASSPDSCEQYF; DNA: TGCGCCAGCAGCCCGGACAGCTGCGAGCAGTACTTC
size: -; J: TRBJ1-1; D: -; V: TRBV12-5; CDR3: CASGLGRVPTSTEAFF; DNA: TGTGCTAGTGGTTTGGGGCGGGTTCCCACCAGCACTGAAGCTTTCTTT
size: -; J: TRBJ2-3; D: -; V: TRBV14; CDR3: CASSQDRLYTDTQYF; DNA: TGTGCCAGCAGCCAAGATCGCTTATACACAGATACGCAGTATTTT
size: few; J: TRBJ2-1; D: -; V: TRBV29-1; CDR3: CSVEEESGNEQFF; DNA: TGCAGCGTTGAAGAAGAATCAGGAAATGAGCAGTTCTTC